A single sample is the source of the 10 T cell receptor beta chains below, sequenced in a study of identical twins. In TCRdb, the 5' RACE reads were re-called with MiXCR into one record per CDR3 protein. This table has hundreds of thousands of distinct CDR3 sequences, around an eighth appearing once. A further study also used this sample, focusing on yellow fever vaccine responses in identical twins.

Sequencing input: PBMCs. These receptors were collected from a woman aged 18-30 years in good health.

The sample holds a few counts of this clonotype. The rearrangement links TRBV11-2 to TRBJ2-7; the D is unclear. Germline CDR1 SGHAT, CDR2 FQNNGV. CDR3 length equals 14 residues. V was cut by 4 bases and J by 2 bases, with 12 bases left in between. The CDR3 reads CASSSTPVTYEQYV. The CDR3 DNA reads TGTGCCAGCAGCTCAACCCCCGTAACCTACGAGCAGTACGTC.

The chain couples TRBV7-9 to TRBJ1-5; D is unresolved. CDR3 length: 12 residues. Germline assignment: CDR1 SEHNR and CDR2 FQNEAQ (reference sequence). Trimming took off 0 bases at V and 12 bases at J, with 9 bases between the two ends. CDR3 amino acids: CASSLAGSNQHF. In DNA, the CDR3 is TGTGCCAGCAGCTTAGCGGGCAGCAACCAGCATTTT.

This clonotype occurred many times. V gene TRBV12-3 or TRBV12-4 combines with J gene TRBJ1-1, with 7 bases lining up with TRBD1. CDR3 length: 13 amino acids. The V gene end was trimmed by 8 bases and the J gene end by 0 bases; junction bases not matched to a gene: 3. CDR3 DNA sequence: TGTGCCAGCCAGGGGGATTTGAACACTGAAGCTTTCTTT. Its protein product is CASQGDLNTEAFF.

The gene calls are TRBV6-2 or TRBV6-3 and TRBJ2-2; 9 bases are shared with TRBD2. With 6 bases clipped from V and 3 bases from J, the junction kept 2 bases outside the gene matches. This CDR3 is 14 amino acids long. Germline V gives CDR1 MNHEY, CDR2 SVGEGT. The DNA for the CDR3 is TGTGCCAGCAGGCGGGGGGGCGACACCGGGGAGCTGTTTTTT. It codes for CASRRGGDTGELFF.

The J gene is TRBJ1-5, the V gene TRBV28; 7 bases match TRBD1. CDR1 is MDHEN, CDR2 SYDVKM, per germline. This CDR3 has 13 residues. The trim removed 6 bases at V and 6 bases at J, leaving 5 bases unmatched. CDR3 loop: CASSPGQVQPQHF. The CDR3 region has the DNA TGTGCCAGCAGCCCAGGACAGGTTCAGCCCCAGCATTTT.

The rearrangement uses TRBV7-8 and TRBJ2-2; D possibly uses TRBD1 or TRBD2 (6 bases each). Trimming left V 5 bases short and J 1 base short, with 17 bases between. CDR3 length: 17 residues. Germline V gene sequence: CDR1 SGHVS, CDR2 FQNEAQ. CDR3 protein: CASSDGRGHMNTGELFF. DNA of the CDR3: TGTGCCAGCAGCGACGGACGGGGGCACATGAACACCGGGGAGCTGTTTTTT.

The rearrangement links TRBV6-5 to TRBJ1-6; tentatively, D is TRBD1 (5 bases). Trimming cost V 2 bases and J 13 bases, with 6 bases left between them. This CDR3 has 11 residues. Germline CDR1 is MNHEY and CDR2 is SVGAGI. CDR3 protein: CASSYGGPLHF. The DNA for the CDR3 is TGTGCCAGCAGTTACGGGGGTCCCCTCCACTTT.

This clonotype was found a few times. V and J are TRBV10-2 and TRBJ2-7; no reliable D call. Trimming stripped 1 base from V and 3 bases from J, with 10 bases between. CDR1 and CDR2 (germline): WSHSY, SAAADI. This CDR3 has 14 amino acids. CDR3 in DNA: TGCGCCAGCAGTGAGTGGGCCGCGAACTACGAGCAGTACGTC. It encodes CASSEWAANYEQYV.

This chain connects TRBV27 to TRBJ1-5, with 7 bases lining up with TRBD1. This CDR3 has 15 amino acids. Germline loops: CDR1 MNHEY, CDR2 SMNVEV (reference sequence). With 6 bases clipped from V and 7 bases from J, the junction kept 12 bases outside the gene matches. The CDR3, as DNA: TGTGCCAGCAGCGAATCCCGGGACAGAGGACAGCCCCAGCATTTT. This encodes CASSESRDRGQPQHF.

Note on this clonotype: At one end, the junction sequence differs from germline, possibly due to a read error. The genes are TRBV2 and TRBJ2-1; TRBD2 aligns across 10 bases. CDR3 length: 18 amino acids. Germline V gives CDR1 SNHLY, CDR2 FYNNEI. The CDR3 sequence: CAISPTASSGGSYNEQFF. Here the CDR3 DNA reads TGTGCCATCAGTCCGACCGCCTCTAGCGGGGGCTCCTACAATGAGCAGTTCTTC.